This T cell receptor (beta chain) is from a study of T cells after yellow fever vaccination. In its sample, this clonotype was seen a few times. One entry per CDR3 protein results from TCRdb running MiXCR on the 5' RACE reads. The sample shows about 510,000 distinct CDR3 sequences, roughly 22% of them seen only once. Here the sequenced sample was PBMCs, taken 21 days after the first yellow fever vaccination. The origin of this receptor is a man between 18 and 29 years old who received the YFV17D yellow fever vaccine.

This chain's CDR3 is CASSPQRGEKLFF. The CDR3 region has the DNA TGTGCCAGCAGCCCACAAAGGGGTGAAAAACTGTTTTTT. This chain joins TRBV12-3 or TRBV12-4 and TRBJ1-4; D is possibly TRBD1 (5 bases). V was shortened by 6 bases and J by 7 bases, with 12 bases between the two germline ends. This CDR3 has 13 residues.